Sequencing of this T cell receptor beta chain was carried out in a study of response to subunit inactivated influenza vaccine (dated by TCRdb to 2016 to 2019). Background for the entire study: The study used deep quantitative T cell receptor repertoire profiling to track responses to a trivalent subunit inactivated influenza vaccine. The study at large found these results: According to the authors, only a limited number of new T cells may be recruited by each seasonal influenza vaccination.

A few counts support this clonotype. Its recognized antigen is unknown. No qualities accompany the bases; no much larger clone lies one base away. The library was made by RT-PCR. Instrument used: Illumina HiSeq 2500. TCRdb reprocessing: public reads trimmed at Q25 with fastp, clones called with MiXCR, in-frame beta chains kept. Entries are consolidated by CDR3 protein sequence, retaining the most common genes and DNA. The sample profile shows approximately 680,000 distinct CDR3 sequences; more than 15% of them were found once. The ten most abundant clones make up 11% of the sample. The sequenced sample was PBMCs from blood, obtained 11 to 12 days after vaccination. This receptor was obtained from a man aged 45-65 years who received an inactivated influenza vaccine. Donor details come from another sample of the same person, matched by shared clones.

The encoded CDR3 is CASSRPVRDEAGELFF. Read as DNA, the sequence is TGTGCCAGCAGTAGACCAGTTAGGGATGAAGCCGGGGAGCTGTTTTTT. The chain joins TRBV6-1 to TRBJ2-2; no D gene call is confident. The germline V gene specifies MNHNS as CDR1 and SASEGT as CDR2. V loses 5 bases of germline sequence and J loses 6 bases, and the interval between the two ends is 19 bases. Inclusive of the bounding cysteine and phenylalanine, the CDR3 is 16 residues long. Here the CDR3 DNA is all that survives: 48 bases in frame from base 1.